The rows below give T cell receptor beta chains drawn from one sample of a study of blood T cell repertoires in COVID-19. Clones were read by immunoSEQ multiplex PCR, and TCRdb kept only the in-frame ones, dropping some. Of about 40,000 clones detected, about 88% appear once; the ten largest clones hold roughly 13%. Material: peripheral blood. These receptor sequences come from a human donor in a cohort sampled during active COVID-19. Each CDR3 is given with its conserved first and last residue. The order of the fields is CDR3 protein, CDR3 DNA, J gene, V gene, D gene, clone size. A D gene is named only where the DNA matches it firmly. A row's size may be missing; if present it is once, few, many or a size class.

CASSIDRHEQYF | TGCGCCAGCAGCATAGACAGGCACGAGCAGTACTTC | TRBJ2-7 | TRBV5-1 | - | -
CATSGAGTDTQYF | TGTGCCACCAGCGGAGCAGGCACAGATACGCAGTATTTT | TRBJ2-3 | TRBV24-1 | - | once
CASSAGGVTDTQYF | TGCGCCAGCAGCGCGGGGGGGGTCACAGATACGCAGTATTTT | TRBJ2-3 | TRBV5-1 | TRBD2 | -
CASRVDRSSYNSPLHF | TGTGCCAGCAGGGTAGACAGGAGCTCCTATAATTCACCCCTCCACTTT | TRBJ1-6 | TRBV2 | - | -
CASSQELGLAGEQETQYF | TGTGCCAGCAGCCAAGAGTTAGGGCTAGCGGGGGAACAAGAGACCCAGTACTTC | TRBJ2-5 | TRBV3-1/TRBV3-2 | TRBD2 | -
CASSPEVGRDYGYTF | TGTGCCAGCAGCCCCGAGGTGGGCAGGGACTATGGCTACACCTTC | TRBJ1-2 | TRBV7-9 | - | -
CASSLLPGQGSGELFF | TGTGCCAGCAGCCTTCTCCCGGGACAGGGGTCTGGGGAGCTGTTTTTT | TRBJ2-2 | TRBV9 | TRBD1 | few
CASSDRGTGERGYTF | TGTGCCAGTAGCGACAGAGGGACAGGGGAACGAGGCTACACCTTC | TRBJ1-2 | TRBV19 | TRBD1 | -
CASSPQQETQYF | TGCGCCAGCAGTCCCCAGCAAGAGACCCAGTACTTC | TRBJ2-5 | TRBV5-1 | - | -
CASSTGQGNTGELFF | TGCGCCAGCAGCACGGGACAGGGCAACACCGGGGAGCTGTTTTTT | TRBJ2-2 | TRBV5-1 | TRBD1 | -
CSVRTGENTEAFF | TGCAGCGTCCGGACAGGAGAGAACACTGAAGCTTTCTTT | TRBJ1-1 | TRBV29-1 | TRBD1 | -
CASSLPGQGNEKLFF | TGTGCCAGCAGCTTACCGGGACAGGGAAATGAAAAACTGTTTTTT | TRBJ1-4 | TRBV7-9 | TRBD1 | few
CAIGQGASQPQHF | TGTGCCATAGGACAGGGGGCTAGTCAGCCCCAGCATTTT | TRBJ1-5 | TRBV2 | TRBD1 | -
CASSLQGQGNEKLFF | TGTGCCAGCAGCTTGCAGGGACAGGGGAATGAAAAACTGTTTTTT | TRBJ1-4 | TRBV5-6 | TRBD1 | -
CAAVNRTGTTYEQYF | TGCGCAGCAGTCAATAGGACAGGGACAACCTACGAGCAGTACTTC | TRBJ2-7 | TRBV23-1 | TRBD1 | -
CASSPQGGVEKLFF | TGTGCCAGCAGTCCACAGGGTGGGGTTGAAAAACTGTTTTTT | TRBJ1-4 | TRBV2 | - | -
CASSVGDGRQMNTEAFF | TGCGCCAGCAGCGTTGGGGACGGGAGACAGATGAACACTGAAGCTTTCTTT | TRBJ1-1 | TRBV5-1 | - | -
CASSIVSQGTGELFF | TGTGCCAGTAGTATAGTTTCACAGGGCACCGGGGAGCTGTTTTTT | TRBJ2-2 | TRBV19 | - | -
CASSPLTSGGTQGFF | TGTGCCAGCAGCCCATTGACTAGCGGGGGGACCCAGGGGTTCTTC | TRBJ2-1 | TRBV5-5 | TRBD2 | -
CASLHRSSYNEQFF | TGTGCCAGTCTACACAGGAGCTCCTACAATGAGCAGTTCTTC | TRBJ2-1 | TRBV9 | - | -
CASALAGGLNTGELFF | TGTGCTAGTGCCCTAGCGGGGGGCCTCAACACCGGGGAGCTGTTTTTT | TRBJ2-2 | TRBV12-5 | TRBD2 | -
CASTPGDPVYTQYF | TGTGCCAGCACCCCAGGGGACCCCGTCTATACGCAGTATTTT | TRBJ2-3 | TRBV9 | - | -
CASSLGQYNEQFF | TGCGCCAGCAGCCTAGGACAGTACAATGAGCAGTTCTTC | TRBJ2-1 | TRBV5-1 | - | -
CASSVESQADTQYF | TGTGCCAGCAGTGTTGAGAGTCAAGCGGATACGCAGTATTTT | TRBJ2-3 | TRBV2 | - | -
CASSRPRGGWQETQYF | TGTGCCAGCAGTCGACCCCGCGGGGGGTGGCAAGAGACCCAGTACTTC | TRBJ2-5 | TRBV6-2/TRBV6-3 | TRBD2 | -
CASSHQGVGYEQYF | TGCGCCAGCAGCCACCAAGGGGTCGGCTACGAGCAGTACTTC | TRBJ2-7 | TRBV5-1 | - | once
CASSQGGGGAEAFF | TGTGCCAGCAGCCAAGGTGGGGGGGGAGCTGAAGCTTTCTTT | TRBJ1-1 | TRBV14 | - | -
CASSPAGNTGELFF | TGTGCCAGCTCACCGGCAGGGAACACCGGGGAGCTGTTTTTT | TRBJ2-2 | TRBV18 | - | many
CASSFTAGGMNEQFF | TGTGCCAGCAGTTTCACCGCAGGGGGGATGAATGAGCAGTTCTTC | TRBJ2-1 | TRBV27 | - | once
CASRPDRVRETQYF | TGTGCCAGCAGACCGGACAGGGTTCGAGAGACCCAGTACTTC | TRBJ2-5 | TRBV2 | TRBD1 | -
CASSSSGGDNEQFF | TGTGCCAGCAGCTCTAGCGGGGGGGACAATGAGCAGTTCTTC | TRBJ2-1 | TRBV7-3 | TRBD2 | -
CASSLPPVTVSGELFF | TGTGCCAGCAGCTTACCCCCAGTGACAGTTTCCGGGGAGCTGTTTTTT | TRBJ2-2 | TRBV11-2 | - | -
CASSQTTTSGNTIYF | TGCGCCAGCAGCCAGACAACCACCTCTGGAAACACCATATATTTT | TRBJ1-3 | TRBV5-1 | - | -
CASRLTSVETGELFF | TGTGCCAGCAGACTGACTAGCGTGGAGACTGGGGAGCTGTTTTTT | TRBJ2-2 | TRBV6-5 | TRBD2 | -
CASSLSGGDNEQFF | TGCGCCAGCAGCTTGTCTGGGGGCGACAATGAGCAGTTCTTC | TRBJ2-1 | TRBV5-1 | - | -
CASSFSRALGSYNEQFF | TGTGCCAGCAGTTTTTCCAGGGCTCTGGGCTCCTACAATGAGCAGTTCTTC | TRBJ2-1 | TRBV27 | - | -
CASSLGQGDGYTF | TGCGCCAGCAGCTTGGGGCAGGGCGACGGCTACACCTTC | TRBJ1-2 | TRBV5-1 | - | -
CATSRGRGTEAFF | TGTGCCACCAGCAGAGGCCGGGGCACTGAAGCTTTCTTT | TRBJ1-1 | TRBV15 | - | -
CASSPRTGEETQYF | TGTGCCAGCTCACCCCGGACAGGAGAGGAGACCCAGTACTTC | TRBJ2-5 | TRBV18 | TRBD1 | -
CASSMGLRAGELFF | TGTGCCAGTAGTATGGGGCTAAGGGCCGGGGAGCTGTTTTTT | TRBJ2-2 | TRBV19 | - | -
CASSIARNYGYTF | TGTGCCAGTAGTATCGCCAGGAACTATGGCTACACCTTC | TRBJ1-2 | TRBV19 | - | -
CASTTWTGLSNQPQHF | TGTGCCAGTACCACATGGACAGGACTAAGCAATCAGCCCCAGCATTTT | TRBJ1-5 | TRBV19 | TRBD1 | -
CASSSGIRGGETQYF | TGTGCCAGCAGCTCCGGTATACGGGGGGGGGAGACCCAGTACTTC | TRBJ2-5 | TRBV7-2 | TRBD2 | few
CASTYPQGFSSGNTIYF | TGTGCCAGCACCTACCCCCAGGGGTTCTCCTCTGGAAACACCATATATTTT | TRBJ1-3 | TRBV7-2 | - | few
CASSQASGGRETQYF | TGTGCCAGCAGCCAGGCTAGCGGGGGGAGGGAGACCCAGTACTTC | TRBJ2-5 | TRBV3-1/TRBV3-2 | TRBD2 | -
CASSLAVGNQPQHF | TGTGCCAGCAGCTTGGCCGTCGGGAATCAGCCCCAGCATTTT | TRBJ1-5 | TRBV5-5 | - | few
CASSKLAGSTADTQYF | TGTGCCAGCAGCAAACTAGCGGGGAGTACGGCAGATACGCAGTATTTT | TRBJ2-3 | TRBV7-2 | TRBD2 | -